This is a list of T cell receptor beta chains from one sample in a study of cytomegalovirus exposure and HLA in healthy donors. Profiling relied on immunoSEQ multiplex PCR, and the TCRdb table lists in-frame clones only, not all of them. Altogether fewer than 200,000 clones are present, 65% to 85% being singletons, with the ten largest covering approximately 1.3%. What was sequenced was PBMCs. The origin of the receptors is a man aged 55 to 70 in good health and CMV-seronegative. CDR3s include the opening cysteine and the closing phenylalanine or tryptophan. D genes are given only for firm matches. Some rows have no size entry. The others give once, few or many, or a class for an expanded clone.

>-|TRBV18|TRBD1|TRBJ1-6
CASSGQGDNSPLHF
TGTGCCAGCTCAGGGCAGGGGGATAATTCACCCCTCCACTTT
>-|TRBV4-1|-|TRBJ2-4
CAPSTPLAKNIQYF
TGCGCCCCTTCCACCCCACTAGCCAAAAACATTCAGTACTTC
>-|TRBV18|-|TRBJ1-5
CASSPDRNQPQHF
TGTGCCAGCTCACCCGACAGGAATCAGCCCCAGCATTTT
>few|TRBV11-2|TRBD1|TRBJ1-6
CASSDWTGPNSPLHF
TGTGCCAGCAGCGACTGGACAGGGCCGAATTCACCCCTCCACTTT
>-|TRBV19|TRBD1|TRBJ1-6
CASSNQGARDSPLHF
TGTGCCAGTAGTAACCAGGGGGCGCGGGATTCACCCCTCCACTTT
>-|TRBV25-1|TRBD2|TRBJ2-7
CASTPQGGRAGEQYF
TGTGCCAGCACTCCCCAGGGCGGGAGGGCGGGAGAGCAGTACTTC
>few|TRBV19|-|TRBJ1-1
CASSMRHPNTEAFF
TGTGCCAGTAGTATGCGACATCCGAACACTGAAGCTTTCTTT
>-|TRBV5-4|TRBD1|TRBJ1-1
CASNWGQGGTEAFF
TGTGCCAGCAACTGGGGACAGGGTGGAACTGAAGCTTTCTTT
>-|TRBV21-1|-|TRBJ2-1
CASSKGGDKGSRSYNEQFF
TGTGCCAGCAGCAAAGGGGGAGACAAGGGCAGCCGCTCCTACAATGAGCAGTTCTTC
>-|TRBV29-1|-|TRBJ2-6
CSAIQGAGANVLTF
TGCAGCGCTATTCAGGGTGCTGGGGCCAACGTCCTGACTTTC
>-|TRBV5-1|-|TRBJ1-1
CASSLMGGGGNTEAFF
TGCGCCAGCAGCTTGATGGGGGGCGGGGGGAACACTGAAGCTTTCTTT
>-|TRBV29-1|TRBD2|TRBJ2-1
CSGNLAGGYNEQFF
TGCAGCGGGAATCTAGCGGGCGGCTACAATGAGCAGTTCTTC
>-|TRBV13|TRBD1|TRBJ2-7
CASSRTGGGHEQYF
TGTGCCAGCAGCCGGACAGGGGGAGGCCACGAGCAGTACTTC
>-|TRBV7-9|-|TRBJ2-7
CASSRSVAGRSSYEQYF
TGTGCCAGCAGCCGCTCGGTCGCGGGCAGAAGCTCCTACGAGCAGTACTTC
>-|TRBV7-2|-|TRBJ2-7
CASSPAPDYWDEQYF
TGTGCCAGCAGTCCCGCCCCTGACTATTGGGACGAGCAGTACTTC
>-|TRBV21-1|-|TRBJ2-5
CASSKEKDRQETQYF
TGTGCCAGCAGCAAAGAAAAGGACAGGCAAGAGACCCAGTACTTC
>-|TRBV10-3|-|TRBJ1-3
CAISDGVGGNTIYF
TGTGCCATCAGTGACGGGGTCGGTGGAAACACCATATATTTT
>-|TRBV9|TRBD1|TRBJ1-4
CASSPTGGSEKLFF
TGTGCCAGCAGTCCTACAGGGGGCAGTGAAAAACTGTTTTTT
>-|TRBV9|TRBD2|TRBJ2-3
CASSASGGGFTDTQYF
TGTGCCAGCAGTGCGAGTGGCGGGGGGTTCACAGATACGCAGTATTTT
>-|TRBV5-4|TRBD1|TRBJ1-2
CASRSTGGSGGYTF
TGTGCCAGCAGATCTACAGGGGGATCGGGTGGCTACACCTTC
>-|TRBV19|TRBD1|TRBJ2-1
CASSIEGQGGEQFF
TGTGCCAGTAGTATAGAGGGACAGGGAGGTGAGCAGTTCTTC
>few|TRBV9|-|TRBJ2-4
CASSVATGEGVIQYF
TGTGCCAGCAGCGTAGCTACCGGGGAGGGGGTCATTCAGTACTTC
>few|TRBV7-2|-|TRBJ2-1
CASRSVGSNEQFF
TGTGCCAGCAGATCGGTAGGGAGCAATGAGCAGTTCTTC
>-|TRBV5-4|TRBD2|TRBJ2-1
CASSSGGVSYNEQFF
TGTGCCAGCAGCTCCGGGGGGGTATCCTACAATGAGCAGTTCTTC
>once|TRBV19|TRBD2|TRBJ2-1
CASRPGWGLPSSYNEQFF
TGTGCCAGTCGGCCGGGATGGGGACTACCAAGCTCCTACAATGAGCAGTTCTTC
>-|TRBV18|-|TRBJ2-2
CASSPRGTGTGELFF
TGTGCCAGCTCACCACGGGGCACTGGCACCGGGGAGCTGTTTTTT
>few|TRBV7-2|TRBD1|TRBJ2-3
CASSLQGTGIPDTQYF
TGTGCCAGCAGCTTACAAGGGACAGGGATACCAGATACGCAGTATTTT
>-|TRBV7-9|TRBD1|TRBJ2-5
CASSPRLGGLETQYF
TGTGCCAGCAGCCCGCGATTAGGGGGCCTAGAGACCCAGTACTTC
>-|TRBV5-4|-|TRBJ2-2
CASSLGGGRYAAQRELFF
TGTGCCAGCAGCTTGGGAGGCGGGCGATACGCGGCTCAACGGGAGCTGTTTTTT
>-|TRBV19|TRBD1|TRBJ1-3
CASSILGTGDSGNTIYF
TGTGCCAGTAGTATCCTCGGGACAGGGGATTCTGGAAACACCATATATTTT
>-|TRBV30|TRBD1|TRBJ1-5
CAWSDRGGQPQHF
TGTGCCTGGTCGGACAGGGGGGGTCAGCCCCAGCATTTT
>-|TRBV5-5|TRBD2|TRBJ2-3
CASSLGSGNTDTQYF
TGTGCCAGCAGCTTGGGGAGCGGGAACACAGATACGCAGTATTTT
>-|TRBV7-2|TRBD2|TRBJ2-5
CASSSGVETQYF
TGTGCCAGCTCTAGCGGGGTTGAGACCCAGTACTTC
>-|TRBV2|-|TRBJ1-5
CASSGDTGGNQPQHF
TGTGCCAGCAGTGGGGATACAGGAGGCAATCAGCCCCAGCATTTT
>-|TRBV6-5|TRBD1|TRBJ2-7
CASSGSQGVYEQYF
TGTGCCAGCAGTGGGTCACAGGGGGTCTACGAGCAGTACTTC
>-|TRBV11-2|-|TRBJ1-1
CASSSWRGSSSQNTEAFF
TGTGCCAGCAGCTCCTGGCGGGGCAGTTCTTCGCAGAACACTGAAGCTTTCTTT
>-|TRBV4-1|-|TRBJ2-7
CASSLRTIVGEQYF
TGCGCCAGCAGCCTTCGGACTATCGTCGGCGAGCAGTACTTC
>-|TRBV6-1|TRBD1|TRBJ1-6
CASRGQNNSPLHF
TGTGCCAGCAGGGGACAGAATAATTCACCCCTCCACTTT
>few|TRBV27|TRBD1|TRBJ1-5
CASSSGTASWSNQPQHF
TGTGCCAGCAGTTCCGGGACAGCCTCTTGGAGCAATCAGCCCCAGCATTTT
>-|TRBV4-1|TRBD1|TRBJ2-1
CASSQVGTGGTDEQFF
TGCGCCAGCAGCCAAGTTGGGACAGGGGGGACGGATGAGCAGTTCTTC
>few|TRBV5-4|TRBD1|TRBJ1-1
CASSQAEGGASEAFF
TGCGCCAGCAGCCAAGCGGAAGGGGGCGCGAGTGAAGCTTTCTTT
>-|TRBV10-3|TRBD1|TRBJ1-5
CAIRGTGDGQPQHF
TGTGCCATCAGGGGGACAGGGGACGGCCAGCCCCAGCATTTT
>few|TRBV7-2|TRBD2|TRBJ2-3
CASSLEGREGTDTQYF
TGTGCCAGCAGCTTAGAGGGGCGGGAGGGGACAGATACGCAGTATTTT
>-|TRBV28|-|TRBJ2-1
CASSLIQFHNEQFF
TGTGCCAGCAGTTTAATTCAGTTCCACAATGAGCAGTTCTTC
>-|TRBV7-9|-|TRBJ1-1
CASSFSFGGNTEAFF
TGTGCCAGCAGCTTCTCGTTCGGGGGAAACACTGAAGCTTTCTTT
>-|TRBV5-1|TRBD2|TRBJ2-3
CASSPGGSGGAPDTQYF
TGCGCCAGCAGCCCGGGGGGGAGCGGGGGCGCCCCGGATACGCAGTATTTT
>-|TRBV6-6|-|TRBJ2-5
CASSYPGGQETQYF
TGTGCCAGCAGTTACCCTGGAGGCCAAGAGACCCAGTACTTC
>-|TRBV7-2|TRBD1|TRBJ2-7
CASSSGQGLTYEQYF
TGTGCCAGCAGCAGTGGACAGGGGCTAACCTACGAGCAGTACTTC
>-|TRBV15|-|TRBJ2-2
CATSRDGVPGELFF
TGTGCCACCAGCAGAGACGGAGTCCCCGGGGAGCTGTTTTTT
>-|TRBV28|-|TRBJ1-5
CASSFRAGGAFQPQHF
TGTGCCAGCAGTTTTCGGGCGGGAGGGGCCTTTCAGCCCCAGCATTTT
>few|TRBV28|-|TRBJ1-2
CAASDGVGYTF
TGTGCCGCCTCGGACGGGGTTGGCTACACCTTC
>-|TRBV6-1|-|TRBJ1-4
CASSARTQGTNEKLFF
TGTGCCAGCAGTGCCCGGACACAGGGAACTAATGAAAAACTGTTTTTT
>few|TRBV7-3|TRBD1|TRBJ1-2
CASSSGQGYGYTF
TGTGCCAGCAGCTCCGGACAGGGCTATGGCTACACCTTC
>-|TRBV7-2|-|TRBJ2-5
CASSEQETQYF
TGTGCCAGCAGCGAGCAAGAGACCCAGTACTTC
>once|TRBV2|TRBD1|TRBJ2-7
CASSEALPGTGFDEQYF
TGTGCCAGCAGTGAAGCCTTACCCGGGACAGGTTTCGACGAGCAGTACTTC
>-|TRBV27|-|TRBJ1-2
CASAPGHRYGYTF
TGTGCCAGCGCACCGGGACACCGTTATGGCTACACCTTC
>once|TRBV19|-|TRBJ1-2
CASSTDPTARDYGYTF
TGTGCCAGTAGTACAGACCCGACCGCCAGGGACTATGGCTACACCTTC
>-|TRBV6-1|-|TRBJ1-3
CASSEMGGMAGNTIYF
TGTGCCAGCAGTGAAATGGGAGGGATGGCTGGAAACACCATATATTTT
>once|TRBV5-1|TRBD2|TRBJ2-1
CASALAGYNEQFF
TGCGCCAGCGCACTAGCGGGATACAATGAGCAGTTCTTC